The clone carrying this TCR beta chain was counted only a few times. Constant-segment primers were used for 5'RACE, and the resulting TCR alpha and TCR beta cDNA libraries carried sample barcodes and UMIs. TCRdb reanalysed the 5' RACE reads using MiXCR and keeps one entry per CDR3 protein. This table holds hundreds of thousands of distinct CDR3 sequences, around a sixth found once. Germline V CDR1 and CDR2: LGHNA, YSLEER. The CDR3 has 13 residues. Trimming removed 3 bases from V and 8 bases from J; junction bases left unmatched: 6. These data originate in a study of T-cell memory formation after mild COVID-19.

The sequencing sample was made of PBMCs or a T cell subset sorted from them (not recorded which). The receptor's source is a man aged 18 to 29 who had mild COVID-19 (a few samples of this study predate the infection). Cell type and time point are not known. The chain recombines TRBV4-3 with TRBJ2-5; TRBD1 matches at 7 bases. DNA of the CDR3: TGCGCCAGCAGCCAGGACAGGATAGGAACCCAGTACTTC. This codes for CASSQDRIGTQYF.